The clone carrying this T cell receptor beta chain was recorded only once. These data belong to a study of blood T cell repertoires in COVID-19. The data were produced by immunoSEQ multiplex PCR, yet TCRdb's version contains in-frame clones alone and is incomplete. Here the sample spans over 200,000 clones, 87% being singletons. The ends lost 6 bases at V and 3 bases at J; junction bases unmatched: 2. Germline values: CDR1 SGHDT, CDR2 YYEEEE. The CDR3 totals 13 residues. The sequenced sample consisted of peripheral blood. The chain combines TRBV5-6 with TRBJ2-1; 8 bases are shared with TRBD2. This TCR derives from a man aged 35 to 55 with active or convalescent COVID-19. In DNA, the CDR3 is TGTGCCAGCATGAGCGGGAGCTACAATGAGCAGTTCTTC. As protein: CASMSGSYNEQFF.